A single TCR beta chain is shown here with its context. The sample originates from a study of cytomegalovirus exposure and HLA in healthy donors. This CDR3 is built from 16 residues. V trimming: 7 bases; J trimming: 7 bases; junction bases outside the gene matches: 8. PCR used 60 Vbeta primers and 13 Jbeta primers. Sequencing used immunoSEQ multiplex PCR; TCRdb keeps in-frame clones, though not all of them. This sample carries roughly 80,000 clones, about 81% of them seen once, and the ten largest clones take 2.4%. This clonotype was obtained from a woman aged 50 to 65 in good health and CMV-seronegative. V is TRBV6-7 and J is TRBJ2-1, with TRBD2 identical over 15 bases. TRBV6-7 is marked as an open reading frame, function uncertain. The sequencing input was PBMCs. CDR3 coding DNA: TGTGCCAGCAAAACCGGGACTAGCGGGGGGTCGAATGAGCAGTTCTTC. It specifies CASKTGTSGGSNEQFF.